Below, 9 T cell receptor beta chains from the same sample are listed, as sequenced in a study of identical twins (TCRdb year 2016). The method was 5' RACE. Instrument on record: Illumina HiSeq 2000. Through fastp at Q25 and MiXCR, TCRdb rebuilt clones from the public reads, retaining in-frame beta chains. Rows merge per CDR3 protein into single entries with the most common DNA and genes. Present in this sample are around 530,000 distinct CDR3 sequences, roughly 15% of which were seen just once. The ten largest clonotypes hold about 0.4% of the sample. These data also formed part of another study, on yellow fever vaccine responses in identical twins.

Sequenced: CD4+ T cells sorted from blood. All receptors derive from a young woman in good health.

This chain connects TRBV20-1 to TRBJ1-5, with D possibly matching TRBD1 (6 bases). The germline CDR1 and CDR2 sequences are DFQATT and SNEGSKA (reference sequence). CDR3 length: 16 amino acids. Trimming removed 2 bases from V and 0 bases from J, with 14 bases in between. The CDR3 nucleotides read TGCAGTGCTAGATCCAACAGACAGGATAGCAATCAGCCCCAGCATTTT. The encoded protein is CSARSNRQDSNQPQHF.

This rearrangement joins TRBV7-2 to TRBJ2-3; 8 nucleotides align to TRBD2. V trimming: 7 bases; J trimming: 6 bases; junction bases outside the gene matches: 12. This CDR3 contains 15 residues. Germline values: CDR1 SGHTA, CDR2 FQGNSA. The CDR3 spells CASTSGLARGDTQYF. The CDR3 region has the DNA TGTGCCAGCACCTCTGGACTAGCAAGGGGGGATACGCAGTATTTT.

The rearrangement uses TRBV5-6 and TRBJ2-1; D might be TRBD1 (6 bases). V was shortened by 0 bases and J by 4 bases, with 8 bases between the two germline ends. This CDR3 is built from 14 residues. The germline V gene has CDR1 SGHDT and CDR2 YYEEEE. CDR3 coding DNA: TGTGCCAGCAGCTTGGTACAGGGTTACAATGAGCAGTTCTTC. The encoded protein is CASSLVQGYNEQFF.

V gene TRBV5-1 combines with J gene TRBJ2-5; the match to TRBD2 covers 12 bases. This CDR3 contains 15 residues. Trimming removed 3 bases from V and 4 bases from J; junction bases left unmatched: 4. Germline V gene sequence: CDR1 SGHRS, CDR2 YFSETQ. The CDR3 protein is CASSSGLAGSETQYF. Written as DNA, the CDR3 is TGCGCCAGCAGCTCCGGACTAGCGGGGTCAGAGACCCAGTACTTC.

The CDR3 is CASSISVTQYF. DNA for the CDR3: TGTGCCAGTAGTATTAGTGTTACGCAGTATTTT. J is TRBJ2-3 and V is TRBV19; D unclear. V was trimmed by 3 bases and J by 8 bases, leaving 6 bases between them. Germline V gives CDR1 LNHDA, CDR2 SQIVND (reference sequence). The CDR3 runs to 11 residues.

The chain recombines TRBV27 with TRBJ2-2; D gene uncertain. Trimming removed 6 bases at V and 3 bases at J, with 20 bases between. Germline V CDR1 and CDR2: MNHEY, SMNVEV (reference sequence). The CDR3 runs 17 residues. In DNA, the CDR3 is TGTGCCAGCAGCCCCCGCCGGGTCTCTGAGCACACCGGGGAGCTGTTTTTT. This codes for CASSPRRVSEHTGELFF.

This clonotype was seen only a few times. The V call is TRBV20-1, the J call TRBJ1-4; D is possibly TRBD1 (6 bases). With 6 bases removed from V and 2 bases from J, the gap between germline ends came to 13 bases. The germline V gene has CDR1 DFQATT and CDR2 SNEGSKA (reference sequence). There are 14 residues in the CDR3. The CDR3 protein is CSAQTQGTNEKLFF. The CDR3 DNA follows: TGCAGTGCCCAGACACAGGGTACTAATGAAAAACTGTTTTTT.

This clonotype has only a few counts. The chain combines TRBV15 with TRBJ2-1; 7 bases match TRBD1. This CDR3 contains 15 residues. Trimming cost V 0 bases and J 4 bases; bases outside gene matches: 3. The germline CDR1 and CDR2 sequences are LNHNV and YYDKDF (reference sequence). In nucleotides, the CDR3 is TGTGCCACCAGCAGAGAAGACAGGGAATACAATGAGCAGTTCTTC. It is translated as CATSREDREYNEQFF.

The rearrangement joins TRBV9 to TRBJ2-5; a weak D match, TRBD2 (5 bases). V dropped 0 bases and J dropped 1 base, with 10 bases sitting between them. The CDR3 is 15 residues long. Germline V gives CDR1 SGDLS, CDR2 YYNGEE. In nucleotides, the CDR3 is TGTGCCAGCAGCGTAGTCGGAGGTGGCCAAGAGACCCAGTACTTC. Translated, it gives CASSVVGGGQETQYF.